One and the same sample provided the 10 T cell receptor beta chains below, sequenced in a study of shared clonotypes between healthy human individuals. Produced via immunoSEQ multiplex PCR; TCRdb's table is partial and in-frame only. The profile covers 2 million to 2.5 million clones, with 85% to 95% appearing a single time and around 0.4% taken by the ten largest. Material for sequencing was naive CD4+ T cells from PBMCs. Described subset: CD45RA+ positively selected. These receptors came from a man aged 18 to 30 in good health. Some clones in this sample may be carry-over from other donors' samples.

The rearrangement uses TRBV2 and TRBJ2-1, with 8 bases that match TRBD1. Unmatched junction bases numbered 17, after V lost 6 bases and J lost 1 base. This CDR3 contains 19 residues. Per the germline V gene, CDR1 is SNHLY and CDR2 is FYNNEI. CDR3 sequence (DNA): TGTGCCAGCAGAACACAGGGGGTCGGGGGAGTTAGATCCTACAATGAGCAGTTCTTC. This sequence encodes CASRTQGVGGVRSYNEQFF.

The CDR3 loop is CASSPFPETQYF. CDR3 coding DNA: TGTGCCAGCTCACCATTCCCAGAGACCCAGTACTTC. The J gene is TRBJ2-5, the V gene TRBV18; D remains unclear. V lost 2 bases, J lost 4 bases, and 5 bases lay in between. Germline V lookup: CDR1 KGHSH, CDR2 LQKENI. This CDR3 comprises 12 residues.

Regarding this clone: This CDR3 is also generated by other DNA sequences in the sample. The chain couples TRBV5-1 to TRBJ2-5; no definite D call. The CDR3 is 12 residues long. Germline assignment: CDR1 SGHRS and CDR2 YFSETQ. The V end lost 4 bases, the J end lost 5 bases, and 9 bases lay between the germline ends. The CDR3 protein is CASSPDLETQYF. CDR3 bases: TGCGCCAGCAGCCCCGATCTTGAGACCCAGTACTTC.

For this clone: This same CDR3 is encoded by further DNA sequences in the sample. V gene TRBV5-1 combines with J gene TRBJ2-7, with TRBD2 identical over 11 bases. After removal of 4 bases from V and 4 bases from J, the junction contained 4 bases not matched to a gene. CDR1 and CDR2 from the germline V gene are SGHRS and YFSETQ. This CDR3 contains 14 residues. The CDR3 nucleotides read TGCGCCAGCAGCGGTACTAGCGGGAGTTACGAGCAGTACTTC. It specifies CASSGTSGSYEQYF.

V gene TRBV19 combines with J gene TRBJ1-3, with a possible D match to TRBD1 (6 bases). The germline V gene has CDR1 LNHDA and CDR2 SQIVND (reference sequence). This CDR3 is 14 amino acids long. V was shortened by 7 bases and J by 0 bases, with 10 bases between the two germline ends. The CDR3 protein is CASITQGSGNTIYF. The CDR3 coding sequence is TGTGCCAGTATAACACAGGGCTCTGGAAACACCATATATTTT.

Worth noting for this clone: Without the conserved terminal phenylalanine or tryptophan, this CDR3 likely stems from a read error. This chain connects TRBV6-5 to TRBJ1-1; D might be TRBD1 (6 bases). This CDR3 region has 15 residues. The germline gives CDR1 MNHEY, CDR2 SVGAGI. Trimming cost V 2 bases and J 0 bases, with 10 bases left between them. CDR3 nucleotides: TGTGCCAGCAGTTACCCAGGGGCAATGAACACTGAAGCTTTCCTT. Its protein is CASSYPGAMNTEAFL.

The V gene is TRBV5-4, the J gene TRBJ2-2; 13 nucleotides align to TRBD2. Trimming cost V 7 bases and J 0 bases; bases outside gene matches: 12. The CDR3 totals 19 residues. From germline, CDR1 is SGHNT and CDR2 YYREEE (reference sequence). CDR3 sequence reads: CASGPPGLAGLTNTGELFF. CDR3 sequence (DNA): TGTGCCAGCGGACCCCCGGGACTAGCGGGACTTACGAACACCGGGGAGCTGTTTTTT.

The rearrangement uses TRBV29-1 and TRBJ2-7, with 7 bases aligning to TRBD1. The ends lost 7 bases at V and 2 bases at J; junction bases unmatched: 5. The CDR3 consists of 12 residues. CDR1 is SQVTM and CDR2 is ANQGSEA in the germline V gene. As DNA, the CDR3 is TGCAGCGCCCGGGACAGTGCCTACGAGCAGTACTTC. It encodes CSARDSAYEQYF.

This clone has more than one count but fewer than ten. The J gene is TRBJ1-2, the V gene TRBV7-2, with 8 positions matching TRBD1. Germline CDR1 and CDR2: SGHTA and FQGNSA. CDR3 length: 13 residues. The V and J ends lost 10 bases and 8 bases, in that order; junction bases with no gene match: 12. CDR3 protein: CATQRSQGAGYTF. In nucleotides, the CDR3 is TGTGCCACCCAGCGGTCGCAGGGGGCGGGCTACACCTTC.

This clone was detected only once. The chain links TRBV30 to TRBJ2-5, with D perhaps TRBD1 (5 bases). The CDR3 length is 15 residues. V was pared by 0 bases and J by 5 bases, with 16 bases between. Germline CDR1 GTSNPN, CDR2 SVGIG (reference sequence). CDR3 bases: TGTGCCTGGAGTGTGCGACAGCCGAACAAGGAGACCCAGTACTTC. This translates into CAWSVRQPNKETQYF.